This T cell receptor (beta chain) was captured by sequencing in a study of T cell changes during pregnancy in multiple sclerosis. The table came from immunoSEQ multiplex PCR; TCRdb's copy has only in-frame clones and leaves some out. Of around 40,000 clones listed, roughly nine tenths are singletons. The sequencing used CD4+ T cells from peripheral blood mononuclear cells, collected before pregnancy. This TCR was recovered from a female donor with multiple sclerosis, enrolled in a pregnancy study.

This CDR3 reads CASRSLGSGYTEAFF. CDR3 DNA sequence: TGTGCCAGCAGGTCCCTGGGTTCGGGGTACACTGAAGCTTTCTTT. The chain recombines TRBV27 with TRBJ1-1; D unclear. V lost 6 bases and J 3 bases, leaving 17 bases between the germline ends. CDR3 length equals 15 residues. Germline V gene lookup returns CDR1 MNHEY and CDR2 SMNVEV (reference sequence).